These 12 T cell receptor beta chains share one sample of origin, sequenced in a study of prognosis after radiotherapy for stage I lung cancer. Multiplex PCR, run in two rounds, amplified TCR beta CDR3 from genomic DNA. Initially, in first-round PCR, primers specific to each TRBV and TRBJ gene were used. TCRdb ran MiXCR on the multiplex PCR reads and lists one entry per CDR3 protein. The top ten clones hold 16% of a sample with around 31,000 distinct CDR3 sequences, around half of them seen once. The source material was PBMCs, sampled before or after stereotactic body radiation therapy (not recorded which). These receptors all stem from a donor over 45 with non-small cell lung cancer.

For the CDR3, the DNA is TGTGCCAGCAGTTACGTAAAGCGGGAGCTCTCCCAAGAGACCCAGTACTTC. Protein: CASSYVKRELSQETQYF. The chain employs TRBV6-9 and TRBJ2-5; 8 positions match TRBD2. The CDR3 covers 17 residues. Per germline, CDR1 MNHGY and CDR2 SVAAGI. Trimming removed 3 bases from V and 1 base from J; junction bases left unmatched: 10.

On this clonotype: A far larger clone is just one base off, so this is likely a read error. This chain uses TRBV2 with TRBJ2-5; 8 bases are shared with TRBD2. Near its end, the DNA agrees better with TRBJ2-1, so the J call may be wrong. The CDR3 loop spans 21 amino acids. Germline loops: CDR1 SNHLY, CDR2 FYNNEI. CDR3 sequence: CAISSSSYSGIAVSSYNEQFF. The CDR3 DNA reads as TGTGCCATCAGTTCCTCCTCATATAGCGGGATTGCTGTATCTTCCTACAATGAGCAGTTCTTC.

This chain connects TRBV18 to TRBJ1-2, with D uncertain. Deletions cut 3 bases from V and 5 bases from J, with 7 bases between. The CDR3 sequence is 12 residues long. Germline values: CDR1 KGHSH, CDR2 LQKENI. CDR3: CASSPDSYGYTF. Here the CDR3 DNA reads TGTGCCAGCTCACCGGATTCATATGGCTACACCTTC.

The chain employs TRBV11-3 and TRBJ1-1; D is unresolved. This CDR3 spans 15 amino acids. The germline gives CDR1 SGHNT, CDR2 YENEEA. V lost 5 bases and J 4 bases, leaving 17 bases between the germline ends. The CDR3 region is CASSRTQGSGTEAFF. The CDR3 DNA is TGTGCCAGCAGCCGCACTCAAGGGTCTGGCACTGAAGCTTTCTTT.

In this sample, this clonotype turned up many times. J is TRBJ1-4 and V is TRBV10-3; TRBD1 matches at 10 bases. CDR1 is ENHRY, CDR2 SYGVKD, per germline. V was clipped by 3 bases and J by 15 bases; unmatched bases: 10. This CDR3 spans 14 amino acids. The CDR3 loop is CAISDVNGGQGMFF. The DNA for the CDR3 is TGTGCCATCAGTGATGTTAATGGGGGACAGGGGATGTTTTTT.

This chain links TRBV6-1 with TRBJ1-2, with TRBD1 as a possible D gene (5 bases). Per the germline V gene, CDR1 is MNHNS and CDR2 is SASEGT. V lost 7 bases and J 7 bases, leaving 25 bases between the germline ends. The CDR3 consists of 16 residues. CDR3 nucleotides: TGTGCCAGCATACGCGATGGGGCCTATCCCTGTGGTGGCTACACCTTC. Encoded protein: CASIRDGAYPCGGYTF.

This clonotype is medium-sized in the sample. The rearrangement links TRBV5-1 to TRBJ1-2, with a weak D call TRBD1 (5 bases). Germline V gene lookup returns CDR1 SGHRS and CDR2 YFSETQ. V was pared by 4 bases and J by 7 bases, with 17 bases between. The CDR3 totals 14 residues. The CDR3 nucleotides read TGCGCCAGCAGCGCGGACACGCTCTCTGGTGGCTACACCTTC. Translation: CASSADTLSGGYTF.

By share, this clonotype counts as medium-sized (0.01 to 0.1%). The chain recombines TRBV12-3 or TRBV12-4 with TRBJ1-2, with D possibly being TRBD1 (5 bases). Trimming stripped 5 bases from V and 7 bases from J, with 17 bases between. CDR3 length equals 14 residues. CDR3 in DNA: TGTGCCAGCAGTACAGAACGGGGGTGGAGTGGCTACACCTTC. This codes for CASSTERGWSGYTF.

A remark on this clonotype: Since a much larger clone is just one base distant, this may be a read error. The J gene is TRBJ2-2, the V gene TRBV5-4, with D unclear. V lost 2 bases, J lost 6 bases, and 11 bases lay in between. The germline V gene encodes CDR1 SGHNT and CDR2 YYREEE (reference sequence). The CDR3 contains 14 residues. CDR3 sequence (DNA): TGTGCCAGCAGCTTTTTGCATGGCCCCGGGGAGCTGTTTTTT. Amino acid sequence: CASSFLHGPGELFF.

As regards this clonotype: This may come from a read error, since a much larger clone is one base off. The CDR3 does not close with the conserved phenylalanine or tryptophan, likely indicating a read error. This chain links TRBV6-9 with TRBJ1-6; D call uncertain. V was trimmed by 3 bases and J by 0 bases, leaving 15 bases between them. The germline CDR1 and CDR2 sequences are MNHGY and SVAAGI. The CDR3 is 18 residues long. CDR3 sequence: CASSYSTVVSSYNSPLHS. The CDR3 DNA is TGTGCCAGCAGTTACTCTACAGTCGTGAGCTCCTATAATTCACCCCTCCACTCT.

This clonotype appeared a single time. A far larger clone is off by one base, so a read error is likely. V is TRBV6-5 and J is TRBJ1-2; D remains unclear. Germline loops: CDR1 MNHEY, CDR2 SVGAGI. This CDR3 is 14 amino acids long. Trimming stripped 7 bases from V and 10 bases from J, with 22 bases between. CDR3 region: CASTLPAPGTVYTF. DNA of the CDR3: TGTGCCAGCACCCTCCCAGCACCTGGTACGGTCTACACCTTC.

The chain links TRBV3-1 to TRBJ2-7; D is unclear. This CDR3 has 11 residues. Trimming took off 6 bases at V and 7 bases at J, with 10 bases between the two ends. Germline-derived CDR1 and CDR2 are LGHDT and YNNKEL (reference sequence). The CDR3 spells CASRKGDEQYF. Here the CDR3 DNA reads TGTGCCAGCAGGAAAGGAGATGAGCAGTACTTC.